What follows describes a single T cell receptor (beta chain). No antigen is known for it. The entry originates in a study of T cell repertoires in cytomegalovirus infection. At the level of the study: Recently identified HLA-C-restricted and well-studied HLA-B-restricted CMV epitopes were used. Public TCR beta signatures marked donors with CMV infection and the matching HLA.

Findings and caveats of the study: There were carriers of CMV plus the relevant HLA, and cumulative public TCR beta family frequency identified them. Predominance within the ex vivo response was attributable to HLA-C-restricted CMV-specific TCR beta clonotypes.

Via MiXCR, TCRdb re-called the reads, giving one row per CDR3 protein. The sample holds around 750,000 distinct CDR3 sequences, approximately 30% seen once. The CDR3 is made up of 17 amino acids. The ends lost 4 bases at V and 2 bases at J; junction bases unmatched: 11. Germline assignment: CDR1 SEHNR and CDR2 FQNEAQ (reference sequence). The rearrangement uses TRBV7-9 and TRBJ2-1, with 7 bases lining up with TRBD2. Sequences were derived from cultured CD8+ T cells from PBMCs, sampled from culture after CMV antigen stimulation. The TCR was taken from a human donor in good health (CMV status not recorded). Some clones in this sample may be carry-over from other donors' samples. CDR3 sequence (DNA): TGTGCCAGCAGCTCCGCGGAGGCGGGGGAGGCCTACAATGAGCAGTTCTTC. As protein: CASSSAEAGEAYNEQFF.